Listed here are 7 T cell receptor beta chains from one sample, sequenced in a study of vaccination and CD4 T cells after COVID-19. These TCRs are of unknown antigen specificity. Researchers used the Oncomine TCR Beta short-read assay to sequence DNA from cultured CD4+ T cells. The genomic DNA was obtained from cultured CD4+ T cells by extraction with the QIAamp micro DNA kit. From the PCR reads, TCRdb called clonotypes with MiXCR, one entry per CDR3 protein. The sample has 9,500 to 11,000 distinct CDR3 sequences, 30% seen once. Noted treatment: roughly 10-day PBMC culture with coronavirus spike peptide pools or control peptides (ViraFEST assay). The collection of CD4+ T cells from the unexposed donor took place before the COVID-19 pandemic (2011-2018). Sequenced input: CD4+ T cells from blood, cultured in vitro. The receptor source for this set is a human donor in good health.

The V call is TRBV6-5, the J call TRBJ2-3, with D uncertain. Trimming took off 1 base at V and 8 bases at J, with 10 bases between the two ends. The length of the CDR3 is 13 residues. Germline values: CDR1 MNHEY, CDR2 SVGAGI. CDR3 loop: CASSYFGMGTQYF. CDR3 nucleotide sequence: TGTGCCAGCAGTTACTTCGGTATGGGTACGCAGTATTTT.

By sample share, this clonotype is medium-sized. This chain uses TRBV27 with TRBJ1-2; 7 bases line up with TRBD1. Germline-derived CDR1 and CDR2 are MNHEY and SMNVEV (reference sequence). CDR3 length: 15 amino acids. The trim removed 2 bases at V and 4 bases at J, leaving 7 bases unmatched. DNA of the CDR3: TGTGCCAGCAGTTTAGGTGGGACAGCTCTCTATGGCTACACCTTC. Translating gives CASSLGGTALYGYTF.

There are a few counts of this clonotype. The rearrangement uses TRBV20-1 and TRBJ1-2, with TRBD1 matching 9 bases. Losses at the gene ends were 4 bases for V and 7 bases for J; bases not matched to a gene: 16. Germline CDR1 and CDR2: DFQATT and SNEGSKA (reference sequence). The CDR3 consists of 16 residues. This CDR3 is CSATTQGAVPGGGYTF. The CDR3 DNA follows: TGCAGTGCTACTACACAGGGGGCCGTTCCTGGGGGTGGCTACACCTTC.

The chain recombines TRBV6-1 with TRBJ2-7, with D unresolved. CDR1 is MNHNS and CDR2 is SASEGT in the germline V gene. CDR3 length: 13 residues. Trimming shortened V by 6 bases and J by 0 bases, and 9 bases separated the two germline ends. This CDR3 is CASSTSASYEQYF. The CDR3 bases are TGTGCCAGCAGCACCTCGGCCTCCTACGAGCAGTACTTC.

Sample share makes this clonotype large. The chain uses TRBV20-1 and TRBJ2-3; 10 bases align to TRBD2. CDR3 length: 14 residues. Trimming took 6 bases from V and 5 from J; bases not matched to a gene: 8. CDR1 and CDR2 (germline): DFQATT, SNEGSKA (reference sequence). CDR3 nucleotide sequence: TGCAGTGCAAAAGCGGGAGGGCCGGAAGATACGCAGTATTTT. Translated: CSAKAGGPEDTQYF.

This sequence joins TRBV7-2 and TRBJ2-3; no firm D call. The germline V and J ends were trimmed by 9 bases and 0 bases, with 10 bases remaining between them. CDR1 is SGHTA, CDR2 FQGNSA, per germline. The CDR3 has 13 residues. CDR3 protein: CASGTGSTDTQYF. The CDR3, as DNA: TGTGCCAGTGGTACGGGTAGCACAGATACGCAGTATTTT. The full variable domain, with the rest looked up from reference TRBV7-2 and TRBJ2-3, is GAGVSQSPSNKVTEKGKDVELRCDPISGHTALYWYRQSLGQGLEFLIYFQGNSAPDKSGLPSDRFSAERTGGSVSTLTIQRTQQEDSAVYLCASGTGSTDTQYFGPGTRLTVL.

A few counts support this clonotype. The V and J genes are TRBV19 and TRBJ1-5; maybe TRBD1 (5 bases). The ends were cut back, 2 bases at V and 11 bases at J, with 10 bases in the middle. The CDR3 has 12 amino acids. Germline values: CDR1 LNHDA, CDR2 SQIVND (reference sequence). The CDR3 spells CASSITTAAQHF. The CDR3 DNA sequence: TGTGCCAGTAGTATAACGACAGCGGCCCAGCATTTT.